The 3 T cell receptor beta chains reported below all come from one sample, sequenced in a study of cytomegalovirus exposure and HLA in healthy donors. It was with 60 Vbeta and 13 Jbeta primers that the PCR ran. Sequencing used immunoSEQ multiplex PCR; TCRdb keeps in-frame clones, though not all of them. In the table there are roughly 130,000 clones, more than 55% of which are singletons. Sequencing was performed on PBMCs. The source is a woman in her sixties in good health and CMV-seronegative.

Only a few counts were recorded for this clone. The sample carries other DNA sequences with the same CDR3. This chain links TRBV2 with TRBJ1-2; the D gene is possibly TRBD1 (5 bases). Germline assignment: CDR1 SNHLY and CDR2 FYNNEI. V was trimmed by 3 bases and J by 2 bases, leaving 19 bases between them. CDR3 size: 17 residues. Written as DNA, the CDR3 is TGTGCCAGCAGTGAGGGGGGGTACGATTCTAAGAACTATGGCTACACCTTC. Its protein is CASSEGGYDSKNYGYTF.

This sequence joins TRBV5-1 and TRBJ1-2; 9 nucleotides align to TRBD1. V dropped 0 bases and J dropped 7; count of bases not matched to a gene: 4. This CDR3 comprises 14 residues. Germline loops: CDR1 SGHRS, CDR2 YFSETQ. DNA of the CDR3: TGCGCCAGCAGCTTGGAAGGACAGGGGATTGGCTACACCTTC. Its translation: CASSLEGQGIGYTF.

The CDR3 reads CASSYEASPLHF. DNA of the CDR3: TGTGCCAGCAGTTACGAGGCTTCACCCCTCCACTTT. This sequence joins TRBV6-6 and TRBJ1-6; D is unclear. The V gene's germline CDR1 is MNHNY and CDR2 SVGAGI (reference sequence). V was cut by 2 bases and J by 9 bases, with 5 bases left in between. CDR3 length: 12 residues.